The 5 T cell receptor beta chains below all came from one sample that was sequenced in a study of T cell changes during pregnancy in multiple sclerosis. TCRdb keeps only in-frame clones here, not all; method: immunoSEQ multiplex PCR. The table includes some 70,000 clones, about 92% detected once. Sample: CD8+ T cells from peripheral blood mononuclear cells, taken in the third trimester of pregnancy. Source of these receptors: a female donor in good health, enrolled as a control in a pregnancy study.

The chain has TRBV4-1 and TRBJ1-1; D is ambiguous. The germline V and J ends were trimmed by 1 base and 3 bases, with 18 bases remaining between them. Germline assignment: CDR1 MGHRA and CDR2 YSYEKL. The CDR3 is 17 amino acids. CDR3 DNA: TGCGCCAGCAGCCAAGTCATTGGAGGACGGAGAGACACTGAAGCTTTCTTT. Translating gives CASSQVIGGRRDTEAFF.

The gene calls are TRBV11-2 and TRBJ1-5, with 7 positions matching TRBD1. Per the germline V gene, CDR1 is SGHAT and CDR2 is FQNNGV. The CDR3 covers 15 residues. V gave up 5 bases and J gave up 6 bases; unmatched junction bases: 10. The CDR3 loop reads CASSGTGEIGQPQHF. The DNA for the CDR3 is TGTGCCAGCAGCGGCACAGGGGAAATCGGTCAGCCCCAGCATTTT.

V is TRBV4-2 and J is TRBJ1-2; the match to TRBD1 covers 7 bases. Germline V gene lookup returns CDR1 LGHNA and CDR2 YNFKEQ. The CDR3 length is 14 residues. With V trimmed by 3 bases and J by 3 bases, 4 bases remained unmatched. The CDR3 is CASSHIGQDYGYTF. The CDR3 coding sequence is TGTGCCAGCAGCCACATAGGACAGGACTATGGCTACACCTTC.

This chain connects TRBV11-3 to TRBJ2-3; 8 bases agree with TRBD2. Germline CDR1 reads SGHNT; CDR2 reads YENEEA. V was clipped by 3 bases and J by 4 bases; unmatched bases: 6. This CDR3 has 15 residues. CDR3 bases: TGTGCCAGCAGCTTGCCCCGCGGGGGGCCAGATACGCAGTATTTT. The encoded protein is CASSLPRGGPDTQYF.

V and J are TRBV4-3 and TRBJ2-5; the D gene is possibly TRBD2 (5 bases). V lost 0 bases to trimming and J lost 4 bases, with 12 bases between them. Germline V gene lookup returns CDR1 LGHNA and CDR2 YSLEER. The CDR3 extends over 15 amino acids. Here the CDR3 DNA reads TGCGCCAGCAGCCAAGAATGGAGCGGAAGAGAGACCCAGTACTTC. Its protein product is CASSQEWSGRETQYF.